The 25 T cell receptor beta chains listed next were all sequenced from one sample in a study of T cell changes during pregnancy in multiple sclerosis (dated by TCRdb to the late 2010s). Receptors were amplified or captured by the immunoSEQ multiplex PCR assay. TCRdb provides this immuneACCESS table in a form limited to in-frame rearrangements. Some clones are lacking; in checked studies, under half of them reflect an unresolved V gene, and why the rest are absent is not known. Across this sample there are about 45,000 clones, with around 93% seen only once. About 3.1% of the sample is in the top ten clones. The material was CD8+ T cells from peripheral blood mononuclear cells, obtained in the second trimester of pregnancy. The receptors come from a female donor with multiple sclerosis, enrolled in a pregnancy study.

The chain has TRBV7-3 and TRBJ1-1; weak D call: TRBD1 (5 bases). The CDR3 totals 13 residues. V dropped 0 bases and J dropped 7 bases, with 9 bases sitting between them. Germline V gene data show CDR1 as SGHTA and CDR2 as FQGTGA. The CDR3 DNA sequence: TGTGCCAGCAGCTTAACGTACGGGGGTGAAGCTTTCTTT. Protein: CASSLTYGGEAFF.

The chain recombines TRBV7-8 with TRBJ1-2, with 10 bases fitting TRBD1. The CDR3 spans 14 residues. With V trimmed by 1 base and J by 8 bases, 4 bases remained unmatched. The germline V gene has CDR1 SGHVS and CDR2 FQNEAQ. The CDR3: CASSLGQGAGGYTF. The CDR3 bases are TGTGCCAGCAGCTTAGGACAGGGGGCGGGAGGCTACACCTTC.

The genes are TRBV11-1 and TRBJ2-7; D not certain. The germline V and J ends were trimmed by 2 bases and 2 bases, with 7 bases remaining between them. This CDR3 is built from 13 residues. Per germline, CDR1 SGHAT and CDR2 FQDESV (reference sequence). The CDR3 DNA reads as TGTGCCAGCAGCTTATATCTAGCCTACGAGCAGTACTTC. Protein: CASSLYLAYEQYF. Complete variable domain (other parts from reference TRBV11-1 and TRBJ2-7): EAEVAQSPRYKITEKSQAVAFWCDPISGHATLYWYRQILGQGPELLVQFQDESVVDDSQLPKDRFSAERLKGVDSTLKIQPAELGDSAMYLCASSLYLAYEQYFGPGTRLTVT.

This chain links TRBV29-1 with TRBJ2-2; 11 nucleotides agree with TRBD2. V dropped 6 bases and J dropped 7; count of bases not matched to a gene: 7. In germline, CDR1 is SQVTM, CDR2 ANQGSEA. The CDR3 spans 14 residues. The CDR3 region is CSVVAGGPIGELFF. CDR3 DNA sequence: TGCAGCGTGGTAGCGGGGGGGCCAATCGGGGAGCTGTTTTTT.

The chain uses TRBV7-9 and TRBJ1-2, with 9 bases that match TRBD1. The CDR3 extends over 16 amino acids. V lost 6 bases to trimming and J lost 3 bases; unmatched junction nucleotides: 11. Looked up from germline, CDR1 is SEHNR and CDR2 is FQNEAQ (reference sequence). CDR3: CASRPADRGFHYGYTF. The CDR3 nucleotides are TGTGCCAGCAGACCAGCGGACAGGGGATTTCACTATGGCTACACCTTC.

In its sample, this clone was seen once. CDR3 sequence (DNA): TGTGCCTGCCCGGACAGGGCGGGGAACACTGAAGCTTTCTTT. Its protein is CACPDRAGNTEAFF. The V gene is TRBV30, the J gene TRBJ1-1; 8 positions match TRBD1. Trimming at V came to 6 bases and at J to 1 base, leaving 7 bases not matched to a gene. From germline, CDR1 is GTSNPN and CDR2 SVGIG (reference sequence). This CDR3 comprises 14 residues.

The genes are TRBV4-2 and TRBJ1-1; D call uncertain. Germline CDR1 LGHNA, CDR2 YNFKEQ. The V end was cut by 1 base, the J end by 12 bases, with 9 bases between. This CDR3 spans 11 amino acids. CDR3 DNA: TGTGCCAGCAGCCAAGGAAGCGGGACTTTCTTT. It codes for CASSQGSGTFF.

The chain uses TRBV9 and TRBJ2-1; TRBD1 matches 9 bases. Germline V gives CDR1 SGDLS, CDR2 YYNGEE. This CDR3 contains 16 residues. With V trimmed by 3 bases and J by 0 bases, 4 bases remained unmatched. DNA of the CDR3: TGTGCCAGCAGCGGGGGGACAGGGATCTCCTACAATGAGCAGTTCTTC. The encoded protein is CASSGGTGISYNEQFF. The entire variable domain, with the rest obtained from reference TRBV9 and TRBJ2-1, is as follows: DSGVTQTPKHLITATGQRVTLRCSPRSGDLSVYWYQQSLDQGLQFLIQYYNGEERAKGNILERFSAQQFPDLHSELNLSSLELGDSALYFCASSGGTGISYNEQFFGPGTRLTVL.

This clone was seen once. The chain carries TRBV7-2 and TRBJ2-1; D is unclear. Germline loops: CDR1 SGHTA, CDR2 FQGNSA. CDR3 length: 17 amino acids. V dropped 2 bases and J dropped 0 bases, with 14 bases sitting between them. The CDR3 protein is CASSLNPQVSSYNEQFF. CDR3 bases: TGTGCCAGCAGCTTAAACCCCCAGGTGAGCTCCTACAATGAGCAGTTCTTC.

The CDR3 bases are TGTGCCAGTAGTATGGGGACAGCCTATAATTCACCCCTCCACTTT. Translation: CASSMGTAYNSPLHF. The chain joins TRBV19 to TRBJ1-6; 7 bases are shared with TRBD1. Germline CDR1 reads LNHDA; CDR2 reads SQIVND (reference sequence). The CDR3 is made up of 15 amino acids. Germline trimming cut 3 bases from V and 2 bases from J; bases unmatched to any gene: 1. Full variable domain (outside the CDR3, taken from reference TRBV19 and TRBJ1-6): DGGITQSPKYLFRKEGQNVTLSCEQNLNHDAMYWYRQDPGQGLRLIYYSQIVNDFQKGDIAEGYSVSREKKESFPLTVTSAQKNPTAFYLCASSMGTAYNSPLHFGNGTRLTVT.

The rearrangement links TRBV9 to TRBJ2-7; 8 bases fit TRBD2. Trimming took 4 bases from V and 1 from J; bases not matched to a gene: 7. In germline, CDR1 is SGDLS, CDR2 YYNGEE. The CDR3 length is 15 residues. The CDR3 loop reads CASSYRGGPSYEQYF. The CDR3 DNA reads TGTGCCAGCAGCTACCGGGGGGGCCCTTCCTACGAGCAGTACTTC.

This chain joins TRBV5-4 and TRBJ2-1; TRBD1 matches 8 bases. The germline V gene encodes CDR1 SGHNT and CDR2 YYREEE (reference sequence). The J segment lost 6 bases and the V segment lost 4 bases, leaving 9 bases of the junction unmatched. There are 15 residues in the CDR3. The CDR3 spells CASSRTGGKGNEQFF. Here the CDR3 DNA reads TGTGCCAGCAGCCGAACAGGGGGAAAGGGCAATGAGCAGTTCTTC.

The V gene is TRBV2, the J gene TRBJ2-7; D gene uncertain. The CDR3 contains 15 residues. The V and J ends lost 4 bases and 2 bases respectively, with 15 bases between them. CDR1 SNHLY and CDR2 FYNNEI come from the germline V gene. The CDR3 region is CASSGAGMPTYEQYF. For the CDR3, the DNA is TGTGCCAGCAGTGGGGCAGGCATGCCTACCTACGAGCAGTACTTC.

This clone has just a few counts. V usage is TRBV29-1 and J usage is TRBJ1-1, with D perhaps matching TRBD1 (5 bases). There are 15 residues in the CDR3. Trimming cost V 0 bases and J 3 bases, with 14 bases left between them. Germline-derived CDR1 and CDR2 are SQVTM and ANQGSEA. CDR3 DNA sequence: TGCAGCGTTGAAGATCAGAAGGGGAAGGACACTGAAGCTTTCTTT. Its translation is CSVEDQKGKDTEAFF.

This chain connects TRBV6-1 to TRBJ2-7; D possibly corresponds to TRBD1 (5 bases). Germline loops: CDR1 MNHNS, CDR2 SASEGT. CDR3 length: 13 amino acids. Trimming shortened V by 4 bases and J by 4 bases, and 11 bases separated the two germline ends. The CDR3 spells CASSVGRVYEQYF. Written as DNA, the CDR3 is TGTGCCAGCAGTGTCGGCAGGGTATACGAGCAGTACTTC.

The chain recombines TRBV9 with TRBJ1-5; perhaps TRBD1 as D (5 bases). The V end was cut by 7 bases, the J end by 3 bases, with 11 bases between. The germline V gene has CDR1 SGDLS and CDR2 YYNGEE. This CDR3 is 13 amino acids long. The CDR3 sequence is CASGGGYNQPQHF. The CDR3 bases are TGTGCCAGCGGGGGGGGATACAATCAGCCCCAGCATTTT.

The chain links TRBV7-3 to TRBJ2-7, with TRBD1 as a possible D gene (5 bases). Germline values: CDR1 SGHTA, CDR2 FQGTGA. Between the trimmed V and J ends, which lost 1 base and 3 bases, there was a span of 13 bases. The CDR3 covers 15 residues. The CDR3 loop is CASSLITGYDYEQYF. Written as DNA, the CDR3 is TGTGCCAGCAGCTTAATCACAGGCTATGACTACGAGCAGTACTTC.

The chain uses TRBV19 and TRBJ1-3; 8 bases match TRBD1. Germline CDR1 LNHDA, CDR2 SQIVND (reference sequence). Trimming cost V 4 bases and J 2 bases; bases outside gene matches: 4. The CDR3 consists of 15 residues. The CDR3 region is CASSTSGGAGNTIYF. In nucleotides, the CDR3 is TGTGCCAGTAGTACCTCAGGGGGCGCTGGAAACACCATATATTTT.

This sequence joins TRBV9 and TRBJ2-5; TRBD1 agrees at 7 bases. The CDR3 consists of 15 residues. Germline V gene lookup returns CDR1 SGDLS and CDR2 YYNGEE. Trimming took 1 base from V and 4 from J; bases not matched to a gene: 7. The CDR3 region has the DNA TGTGCCAGCAGCGTAAAAGACAGGGACCTAGAGACCCAGTACTTC. This translates into CASSVKDRDLETQYF.

The chain has TRBV5-8 and TRBJ2-3, with 7 bases identical to TRBD1. V shed 2 bases, J shed 3 bases, and the junction held 6 bases outside the gene matches. This CDR3 comprises 15 residues. Germline V CDR1 and CDR2: SGHTS, YDEGEE. The CDR3 protein is CASSLRQGKTDTQYF. In DNA form, the CDR3 reads TGTGCCAGCAGCTTACGACAGGGCAAGACAGATACGCAGTATTTT.

V gene TRBV30 combines with J gene TRBJ2-1; 8 bases match TRBD2. This CDR3 has 13 residues. Per germline, CDR1 GTSNPN and CDR2 SVGIG (reference sequence). CDR3 in DNA: TGTGCTCTCTCGGGGCGGGGGGACTATGAGCAGTTCTTC. Amino acid sequence: CALSGRGDYEQFF. The whole variable domain, remainder taken from reference TRBV30 and TRBJ2-1, is SQTIHQWPATLVQPVGSPLSLECTVEGTSNPNLYWYRQAAGRGLQLLFYSVGIGQISSEVPQNLSASRPQDRQFILSSKKLLLSDSGFYLCALSGRGDYEQFFGPGTRLTVL.

The rearrangement uses TRBV11-1 and TRBJ2-1; 7 nucleotides agree with TRBD2. CDR1 SGHAT and CDR2 FQDESV come from the germline V gene (reference sequence). The ends lost 1 base at V and 8 bases at J; junction bases unmatched: 11. The CDR3 is 16 amino acids. CDR3 region: CASSLGGSRGGDEQFF. CDR3 nucleotide sequence: TGTGCCAGCAGCTTAGGAGGGTCCCGCGGGGGTGATGAGCAGTTCTTC.

This chain links TRBV27 with TRBJ1-4; 7 nucleotides agree with TRBD1. The CDR3 totals 14 residues. Germline V gene lookup returns CDR1 MNHEY and CDR2 SMNVEV (reference sequence). Trimming cost V 3 bases and J 8 bases; bases outside gene matches: 6. In DNA form, the CDR3 reads TGTGCCAGCAGTTTGGTAGGGGGCAGGGAAAAACTGTTTTTT. As protein: CASSLVGGREKLFF.

DNA of the CDR3: TGTGCCAGTAGTTGGGGCGGACTACTGACGGACATTCAGTACTTC. Translated: CASSWGGLLTDIQYF. The V call is TRBV19, the J call TRBJ2-4, with a weak D call TRBD2 (6 bases). The CDR3 totals 15 residues. The V end lost 5 bases, the J end lost 8 bases, and 19 bases lay between the germline ends. The germline gives CDR1 LNHDA, CDR2 SQIVND (reference sequence).

The chain combines TRBV6-5 with TRBJ2-1; tentatively, D is TRBD2 (6 bases). CDR1 is MNHEY and CDR2 is SVGAGI in the germline V gene. The CDR3 is made up of 13 amino acids. V lost 6 bases and J lost 6, with 12 bases in between. In DNA, the CDR3 is TGTGCCAGCAGCCCGGGACTCCTCAATGAGCAGTTCTTC. Protein: CASSPGLLNEQFF.